Below, 16 T cell receptor beta chains from the same sample are listed, as sequenced in a study of tumor-infiltrating lymphocytes in localized non-small cell lung cancer. Produced via immunoSEQ multiplex PCR; TCRdb's table is partial and in-frame only. The sample yields roughly 13,000 clones, around two thirds seen once. Sequenced material: uninvolved lung tissue not adjacent to the tumor. The origin of the receptors is a human donor with non-small cell lung cancer.

This clone was seen just once. The V gene is TRBV19, the J gene TRBJ1-5, with D possibly TRBD1 on 5 matching bases. This CDR3 comprises 16 residues. Trimming took 2 bases from V and 1 from J, leaving 12 bases between them. Looked up from germline, CDR1 is LNHDA and CDR2 is SQIVND (reference sequence). The CDR3 coding sequence is TGTGCCAGTAGTATATCCCAGGGAGTGAGCAATCAGCCCCAGCATTTT. As protein: CASSISQGVSNQPQHF.

The chain links TRBV5-1 to TRBJ2-7; the D is unclear. Deletions cut 0 bases from V and 2 bases from J, with 9 bases between. This CDR3 contains 14 residues. Germline V CDR1 and CDR2: SGHRS, YFSETQ. CDR3 region: CASSLAGTTYEQYF. CDR3 DNA: TGCGCCAGCAGCTTGGCCGGCACTACCTACGAGCAGTACTTC.

This clone has just one count. The chain recombines TRBV10-3 with TRBJ2-7; the match to TRBD1 covers 7 bases. The CDR3 extends over 16 amino acids. Germline CDR1 ENHRY, CDR2 SYGVKD. V trimming: 0 bases; J trimming: 5 bases; junction bases outside the gene matches: 10. CDR3: CAISESDRQPGDEQYF. In nucleotides, the CDR3 is TGTGCCATCAGTGAGTCGGACAGGCAACCAGGAGACGAGCAGTACTTC.

The chain employs TRBV30 and TRBJ1-1, with no clear D. The germline gives CDR1 GTSNPN, CDR2 SVGIG (reference sequence). The V end was cut by 2 bases, the J end by 2 bases, with 9 bases between. CDR3 length equals 13 residues. The CDR3, as DNA: TGTGCCTGGAGTCCCGACATAAACACTGAAGCTTTCTTT. It translates to CAWSPDINTEAFF. The whole variable domain, filled in from reference TRBV30 and TRBJ1-1, reads SQTIHQWPATLVQPVGSPLSLECTVEGTSNPNLYWYRQAAGRGLQLLFYSVGIGQISSEVPQNLSASRPQDRQFILSSKKLLLSDSGFYLCAWSPDINTEAFFGQGTRLTVV.

This chain uses TRBV29-1 with TRBJ2-2, with D uncertain. CDR1 and CDR2 from the germline V gene are SQVTM and ANQGSEA. The ends were cut back, 7 bases at V and 6 bases at J, with 15 bases in the middle. The CDR3 spans 13 residues. CDR3 sequence reads: CSARKQSPGELFF. The CDR3 coding sequence is TGCAGCGCCCGCAAGCAATCCCCCGGGGAGCTGTTTTTT.

This chain connects TRBV30 to TRBJ2-7; D is undetermined. Germline CDR1 GTSNPN, CDR2 SVGIG (reference sequence). V was cut by 3 bases and J by 1 base, with 13 bases left in between. The CDR3 sequence is 14 residues long. CDR3 nucleotides: TGTGCCTGGAGAAACCGGCGGTCATCCTACGAGCAGTACTTC. Translating it yields CAWRNRRSSYEQYF. The variable domain in full, with the rest retrieved from reference TRBV30 and TRBJ2-7, is SQTIHQWPATLVQPVGSPLSLECTVEGTSNPNLYWYRQAAGRGLQLLFYSVGIGQISSEVPQNLSASRPQDRQFILSSKKLLLSDSGFYLCAWRNRRSSYEQYFGPGTRLTVT.

The V call is TRBV5-1, the J call TRBJ1-3; a possible D gene is TRBD1 (5 bases). The germline V gene encodes CDR1 SGHRS and CDR2 YFSETQ. This CDR3 has 14 residues. The V gene lost 3 bases and the J gene lost 1 base, with 8 bases spanning the gap. CDR3 protein: CASSSPGSGNTIYF. The CDR3 region has the DNA TGCGCCAGCAGCTCCCCAGGGTCTGGAAACACCATATATTTT. Looking up the rest from reference TRBV5-1 and TRBJ1-3 gives the full variable domain: KAGVTQTPRYLIKTRGQQVTLSCSPISGHRSVSWYQQTPGQGLQFLFEYFSETQRNKGNFPGRFSGRQFSNSRSEMNVSTLELGDSALYLCASSSPGSGNTIYFGEGSWLTVV.

The J gene is TRBJ2-7, the V gene TRBV30; either TRBD1 or TRBD2 may fit D (5 bases each). Germline lookup yields CDR1 GTSNPN and CDR2 SVGIG (reference sequence). This CDR3 has 13 amino acids. V lost 3 bases, J lost 7 bases, and 16 bases lay in between. Written as DNA, the CDR3 is TGTGCCTGGAGCGCCAGGGACGATGGGGAGCAGTACTTC. Translating gives CAWSARDDGEQYF.

The J gene is TRBJ1-1, the V gene TRBV4-3; D not certain. The germline V gene has CDR1 LGHNA and CDR2 YSLEER. This CDR3 spans 13 amino acids. V was cut by 0 bases and J by 10 bases, with 12 bases left in between. CDR3 in DNA: TGCGCCAGCAGCCAAGACTGGCGGTCTGGAGCTTTCTTT. Amino acid sequence: CASSQDWRSGAFF.

J is TRBJ1-2 and V is TRBV30; 9 positions match TRBD1. The CDR3 loop spans 16 amino acids. The V gene's germline CDR1 is GTSNPN and CDR2 SVGIG (reference sequence). V lost 3 bases to trimming and J lost 0 bases; unmatched junction nucleotides: 8. This CDR3 reads CAWRRQGVRANYGYTF. CDR3 DNA: TGTGCCTGGAGGCGACAGGGGGTCAGGGCTAACTATGGCTACACCTTC.

The chain couples TRBV7-2 to TRBJ2-1; 10 bases align to TRBD2. This CDR3 contains 14 residues. With 0 bases clipped from V and 7 bases from J, the junction kept 0 bases outside the gene matches. CDR1 is SGHTA, CDR2 FQGNSA, per germline. CDR3 bases: TGTGCCAGCAGCTTAGCACTAGCGGGGAATGAGCAGTTCTTC. Translating it yields CASSLALAGNEQFF.

Only a few counts were recorded for this clone. This sequence joins TRBV28 and TRBJ1-1, with TRBD1 identical over 7 bases. V shed 2 bases and J 10 bases; nucleotides not matched to a gene: 4. This CDR3 has 12 residues. In germline, CDR1 is MDHEN, CDR2 SYDVKM. CDR3 nucleotide sequence: TGTGCCAGCAGTTTACGCGGGGACAGAGCTTTCTTT. Translated: CASSLRGDRAFF.

This chain connects TRBV7-3 to TRBJ1-1; 7 bases agree with TRBD1. Trimming at V came to 2 bases and at J to 8 bases, leaving 11 bases not matched to a gene. This CDR3 is built from 15 residues. Germline values: CDR1 SGHTA, CDR2 FQGTGA. The CDR3 protein is CASSLGSTGRTEAFF. In DNA, the CDR3 is TGTGCCAGCAGCTTAGGGTCGACAGGGAGGACAGAAGCTTTCTTT.

The V gene is TRBV30, the J gene TRBJ1-5; 8 bases fit TRBD1. The CDR3 loop spans 14 amino acids. J lost 13 bases, V lost 2 bases, and 13 bases had no gene match. The V gene's germline CDR1 is GTSNPN and CDR2 SVGIG (reference sequence). The CDR3 protein is CAWSKGTGVPTQHF. CDR3 nucleotide sequence: TGTGCCTGGAGTAAAGGGACAGGCGTTCCGACGCAGCATTTT.

The V call is TRBV6-1, the J call TRBJ2-7, with D perhaps assigned TRBD1 or TRBD2 (5 bases each). Trimming removed 6 bases at V and 6 bases at J, with 12 bases between. The germline V gene has CDR1 MNHNS and CDR2 SASEGT. The CDR3 loop spans 12 amino acids. This chain's CDR3 is CASSQGVGEQYF. CDR3 sequence (DNA): TGTGCCAGCAGCCAGGGAGTCGGCGAGCAGTACTTC.

This clone was picked up one time. The rearrangement links TRBV5-1 to TRBJ1-1; 9 bases fit TRBD1. Per germline, CDR1 SGHRS and CDR2 YFSETQ. The CDR3 is 17 amino acids. Trimming removed 5 bases from V and 5 bases from J; junction bases left unmatched: 16. As DNA, the CDR3 is TGCGCCAGCAGTTTCGACAACAGGGGGCCGGAAGGGACTGAAGCTTTCTTT. This encodes CASSFDNRGPEGTEAFF. The whole variable domain, remainder taken from reference TRBV5-1 and TRBJ1-1, is KAGVTQTPRYLIKTRGQQVTLSCSPISGHRSVSWYQQTPGQGLQFLFEYFSETQRNKGNFPGRFSGRQFSNSRSEMNVSTLELGDSALYLCASSFDNRGPEGTEAFFGQGTRLTVV.